This note documents a single T cell receptor beta chain sequence. The source of the sample is a study of blood T cell repertoires in COVID-19. Study summary: In each case, the material was cDNA or gDNA derived from T cells, B-cell-depleted T cells, or PBMCs.

Original analysis: Estimation of nucleated cell counts relied on the amplification of reference gene primers. Sequencing used immunoSEQ multiplex PCR; TCRdb keeps in-frame clones, though not all of them. That table gives V, J and clone size, and the DNA gave D and trimming. This repertoire shows over 90,000 clones, 84% found once; its top ten account for around 10%. The clonotype comes from a man in his forties with active or convalescent COVID-19. The source material was peripheral blood.

CDR3 protein: CATSDPQGVHNEQFF. The DNA for the CDR3 is TGTGCCACCAGTGATCCCCAGGGCGTCCACAATGAGCAGTTCTTC. The rearrangement links TRBV24-1 to TRBJ2-1; the D gene is possibly TRBD1 (5 bases). The CDR3 length is 15 residues. Trimming pared 3 bases from V and 5 bases from J, leaving 13 bases between. Germline-derived CDR1 and CDR2 are KGHDR and SFDVKD.